This TCR beta chain was captured in a study of T cell repertoires in cytomegalovirus infection (dated by TCRdb to the late 2010s). In terms of the full investigation: Recently identified HLA-C-restricted CMV epitopes, whose presentation resists viral immunomodulation, were targeted by peptide stimulations together with well-studied HLA-B-restricted epitopes. The HLA type of each donor mattered for the analysis, because public TCR beta signatures pointed to carriage of CMV infection along with the matching HLA type.

This clonotype occurred a few times. No cognate antigen has been identified for it. No clone much larger than this one lies a single base away; base qualities are absent. Taken from cysteine to phenylalanine, the CDR3 has 15 residues. Only the CDR3 DNA is retained, 45 bases long and in frame from the first base. The germline V gene (reference sequence) yields SGHKS for CDR1 and YYEKEE for CDR2. Trimming takes 4 bases off V and 1 base off J; junction bases not matched to a gene: 5. The reads were generated on an Illumina HiSeq 1500. In TCRdb, the public reads were trimmed at Q25 with fastp and aligned with MiXCR, with productive beta chains retained. Under each unique CDR3 protein, matching rows form one entry showing the most common genes and DNA. Counted in this sample were fewer than 150,000 distinct CDR3 sequences; about 30% of them appeared once. Together, the top ten hold 41% of the sample. The study at large found these results: Cumulative frequency of public TCR beta family members discriminated carriers of CMV infection plus the relevant HLA type in this cohort and an independent approximately 370-donor cohort. The ex vivo response was dominated by HLA-C-restricted CMV-specific TCR beta clonotypes, and the single most frequent clonotype in two of eight donors was supplied by these HLA-C-restricted clonotypes.

The treatment or condition label on this specimen signifies: in vitro stimulation with specific CMV peptide epitopes to enrich CMV-specific T cells. The origin of this receptor is a human donor in good health (CMV status not recorded). Some clones in this sample may be carry-over from other donors' samples. Source: CD8+ T cells from cultured PBMCs, taken from culture after CMV antigen stimulation. In this chain, TRBV5-5 is recombined with TRBJ1-5, with 7 middle bases fitting TRBD1. The DNA is TGTGCCAGCAGCCCAAGCAGGGGGAGCAATCAGCCCCAGCATTTT. Its protein product is CASSPSRGSNQPQHF.